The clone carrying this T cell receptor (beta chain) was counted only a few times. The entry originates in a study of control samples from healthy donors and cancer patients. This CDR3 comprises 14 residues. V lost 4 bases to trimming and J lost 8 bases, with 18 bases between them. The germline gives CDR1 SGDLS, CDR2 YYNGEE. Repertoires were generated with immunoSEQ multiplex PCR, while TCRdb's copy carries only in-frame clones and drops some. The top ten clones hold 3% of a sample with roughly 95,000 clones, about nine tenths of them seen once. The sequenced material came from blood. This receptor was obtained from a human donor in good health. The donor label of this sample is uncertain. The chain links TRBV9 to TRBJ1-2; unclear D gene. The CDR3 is CASSPYRAGSGYTF. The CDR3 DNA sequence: TGTGCCAGCAGCCCGTATCGGGCCGGGTCCGGCTACACCTTC.